A selection of T cell receptor beta chains follows, all from one sample in a study of Ad26.COV2.S vaccination and SARS-CoV-2 variants. Only in-frame clones appear in the TCRdb table, and some are missing; sequencing was by immunoSEQ multiplex PCR. The sample has about 400,000 clones; about four fifths are singletons. The sequenced sample was peripheral blood, obtained in a trial of Ad26.COV2.S vaccine versus placebo. The receptor source for this set is a person between 18 and 65 years old who received the Ad26.COV2.S COVID-19 vaccine or a placebo. The CDR3 runs from the conserved cysteine through the conserved F or W. The order of the fields is J gene, clone size, D gene, V gene, CDR3 DNA, CDR3 protein. D genes are given only for firm matches. Some rows have no size entry. The others give once, few or many, or a class for an expanded clone.

>TRBJ2-2|NA|TRBD2|TRBV3-1/TRBV3-2
TGTGCCAGCAGCCAAGCTAGACTAGCGCCAACCGGGGAGCTGTTTTTT
CASSQARLAPTGELFF
>TRBJ2-1|NA|NA|TRBV19
TGTGCCAGTAGCGGGCGTTACAATGAGCAGTTCTTC
CASSGRYNEQFF
>TRBJ2-5|few|NA|TRBV3-1/TRBV3-2
TGTGCCAGCAGCCAAGAAAGTCGGCCCGGCCAAACATACTTC
CASSQESRPGQTYF
>TRBJ1-1|NA|NA|TRBV19
TGTGCCAGTAGTAAGGGCCAATCGAACACTGAAGCTTTCTTT
CASSKGQSNTEAFF
>TRBJ2-3|NA|NA|TRBV6-5
TGTGCCAGCAGTACCTTCGGATCTAGCACAGATACGCAGTATTTT
CASSTFGSSTDTQYF
>TRBJ1-5|once|NA|TRBV7-9
TGTGCCAGCAGCTTCGGTTATGGGCCCCCCAGGGATCAGCCCCAGCATTTT
CASSFGYGPPRDQPQHF
>TRBJ1-5|NA|NA|TRBV2
TGTGCCAGCAGTTCCAGTACGGGCAATCAGCCCCAGCATTTT
CASSSSTGNQPQHF
>TRBJ2-5|NA|TRBD1|TRBV18
TGTGCCAGCTCCCGAACGGGACAGGGACAAGAGACCCAGTACTTC
CASSRTGQGQETQYF
>TRBJ1-1|NA|NA|TRBV30
TGTGCCTGGAGCCCAATCGGGGCTTTAAAAGCTTTCTTT
CAWSPIGALKAFF
>TRBJ1-1|once|TRBD1|TRBV29-1
TGCAGCGTTGTGAGGGGGCGCGGGGGCACTGAAGCTTTCTTT
CSVVRGRGGTEAFF
>TRBJ2-7|NA|NA|TRBV7-9
TGTGCCAGCAGCCCGGGACTTCGCTACGAGCAGTACTTC
CASSPGLRYEQYF
>TRBJ1-3|NA|NA|TRBV4-1
TGCGCCAGCAGCCAAGATGGTGGACAGACGGGTTATTTT
CASSQDGGQTGYF
>TRBJ2-5|NA|NA|TRBV3-1/TRBV3-2
TGTGCCAGCAGCCAATTCGTCTCTAGCGAAGAGACCCAGTACTTC
CASSQFVSSEETQYF
>TRBJ1-4|NA|NA|TRBV27
TGTGCCAGCAGTCACTCGGGTCCCTATGTGATTGAAAAACTGTTTTTT
CASSHSGPYVIEKLFF
>TRBJ2-7|NA|NA|TRBV9
TGTGCCAGCAGCGTAGGCAGGGCCAGCTCCTACGAGCAGTACTTC
CASSVGRASSYEQYF
>TRBJ2-4|NA|TRBD1|TRBV5-4
TGTGCCAGCAGCTGGGGACAGGAAGGGGCCAAAAACATTCAGTACTTC
CASSWGQEGAKNIQYF
>TRBJ1-6|few|NA|TRBV11-2
TGTGCCAGCAGCCTCAGGACGGCACCCCTCCACTTT
CASSLRTAPLHF
>TRBJ2-7|NA|NA|TRBV7-9
TGTGCCAGCAGCTTAGAGGCCAGCTCCTACGAGCAGTACTTC
CASSLEASSYEQYF
>TRBJ2-7|NA|NA|TRBV7-9
TGTGCCAGCAGCCCTCGGCAAGCCACAGCAGAGCAGTACTTC
CASSPRQATAEQYF
>TRBJ2-5|NA|NA|TRBV10-1
TGCGCCAGCAGTGCCCCAGATTCAGAGACCCAGTACTTC
CASSAPDSETQYF
>TRBJ2-1|NA|TRBD2|TRBV20-1
TGCAGTGCTAGTTCCAGGACAGGAGTTAGCGGGAGGAAATACAATGAGCAGTTCTTC
CSASSRTGVSGRKYNEQFF
>TRBJ2-1|NA|TRBD2|TRBV13
TGTGCCAGCAGCTTAATCCCTTATGTAGCGGGAGGAATAGATGAGCAGTTCTTC
CASSLIPYVAGGIDEQFF
>TRBJ1-2|few|TRBD1|TRBV5-4
TGTGCCAGCAGCTGGACAGGGCTCCGATGGGGCTACACCTTC
CASSWTGLRWGYTF
>TRBJ1-5|few|TRBD1|TRBV19
TGTGCCAGTAGTATAGGACGACAGGGACGTCAGCCCCAGCATTTT
CASSIGRQGRQPQHF
>TRBJ2-7|NA|NA|TRBV7-9
TGTGCCAGCAGCCGCACAGGGGGGGCCTCCTACGAGCAGTACTTC
CASSRTGGASYEQYF
>TRBJ1-2|NA|NA|TRBV11-2
TGTGCCAGCAGCTTAGGGATTAACTATGGCTACACCTTC
CASSLGINYGYTF
>TRBJ2-3|NA|TRBD2|TRBV11-2
TGTGCCAGCAGCCCACCCGGGGCGGGAGGGGTAGATACGCAGTATTTT
CASSPPGAGGVDTQYF
>TRBJ1-1|NA|NA|TRBV7-9
TGTGCCAGCTGCGGCGCAGGAACGGGGAACACTGAAGCTTTCTTT
CASCGAGTGNTEAFF
>TRBJ1-3|NA|NA|TRBV5-4
TGTGCCAGCTCCCTCAGGGGAGTCTCTGGAAACACCATATATTTT
CASSLRGVSGNTIYF
>TRBJ2-5|NA|TRBD1|TRBV14
TGTGCCAGCAGCCGTCGGACAGGGGGACAAGAGACCCAGTACTTC
CASSRRTGGQETQYF
>TRBJ2-3|NA|NA|TRBV5-4
TGTGCCAGCAGCGAGAGACAGGGAGGGGCAGATACGCAGTATTTT
CASSERQGGADTQYF
>TRBJ1-4|NA|TRBD1|TRBV5-1
TGCGCCAGCAGCCACGGGACAGGGGATGAAAAACTGTTTTTT
CASSHGTGDEKLFF
>TRBJ1-4|NA|TRBD1|TRBV11-2
TGTGCCAGCAGTCGACAGGGGACCTCGAATGAAAAACTGTTTTTT
CASSRQGTSNEKLFF
>TRBJ1-3|many|NA|TRBV6-2/TRBV6-3
TGTGCCAGCAGTCGGCCTGGACTGGGAAACACCATATATTTT
CASSRPGLGNTIYF
>TRBJ2-7|NA|TRBD1|TRBV11-3
TGTGCCAGCAGCTTAGATCCACAGGGGGTGGCCTACGAGCAGTACTTC
CASSLDPQGVAYEQYF
>TRBJ2-1|NA|NA|TRBV5-5
TGTGCCAGCAGCTTCACAGGCAGTTACAATGAGCAGTTCTTC
CASSFTGSYNEQFF
>TRBJ1-1|NA|NA|TRBV5-1
TGCGCCAGCAGGGTACGGACAGACCACACTGAAGCTTTCTTT
CASRVRTDHTEAFF
>TRBJ1-1|NA|NA|TRBV27
TGTGCCAGCAGTTTAAACAGTAGGGCAGTAGAAGCTTTCTTT
CASSLNSRAVEAFF
>TRBJ2-2|NA|NA|TRBV7-2
TGTGCCAGCAGCTTACCGCCTACCGGGGAGCTGTTTTTT
CASSLPPTGELFF
>TRBJ2-1|NA|TRBD2|TRBV5-1
TGCGCCAGCAGCGGCGGGAGGTCCTCCTACAATGAGCAGTTCTTC
CASSGGRSSYNEQFF
>TRBJ2-1|once|TRBD2|TRBV19
TGTGCCAGTAGTATTGGGGGGGTAGCGGGAGGGACCCACAATGAGCAGTTCTTC
CASSIGGVAGGTHNEQFF
>TRBJ1-6|NA|NA|TRBV10-1
TGCGCCAGTACAGGGAAGGTTTCTTCACCCCTCCACTTT
CASTGKVSSPLHF
>TRBJ2-1|NA|NA|TRBV11-2
TGTGCCAGCGCCCAGGTCAGCTCCTACAATGAGCAGTTCTTC
CASAQVSSYNEQFF
>TRBJ2-1|NA|TRBD2|TRBV30
TGTGCCTGGAGCGTCCTAGGGGCGGGAGGCTTCAATGAGCAGTTCTTC
CAWSVLGAGGFNEQFF
>TRBJ2-3|NA|NA|TRBV5-4
TGTGCCAGCAGCTTGGTTCACAGGGCAGATACGCAGTATTTT
CASSLVHRADTQYF
>TRBJ2-7|NA|TRBD1|TRBV5-4
TGTGCCAGCAGCTCTTCAGTGGACAGGGTCAACGAGCAGTACTTC
CASSSSVDRVNEQYF
>TRBJ2-7|NA|TRBD2|TRBV27
TGTGCCAGCAGTATCCCGGGGGGTTACGAGCAGTACTTC
CASSIPGGYEQYF
>TRBJ2-1|NA|TRBD2|TRBV10-1
TGCGCCAGCAGTGAGACACTAGCGGGAGGTAGTGAGCAGTTCTTC
CASSETLAGGSEQFF
>TRBJ2-2|NA|NA|TRBV6-5
TGTGCCAGCACCCCGACAGGCCCCGGGGAGCTGTTTTTT
CASTPTGPGELFF
>TRBJ1-1|few|TRBD1|TRBV11-2
TGTGCCAGCAGGTCAGGGGGCAAAGCTTTCTTT
CASRSGGKAFF
>TRBJ1-3|NA|NA|TRBV21-1
TGTGCCAGCAGAAAAGCGACTTCGGAGGGACAGGGGGTTTTTTCTGGAAACACCATATATTTT
CASRKATSEGQGVFSGNTIYF
>TRBJ1-5|NA|NA|TRBV6-4
TGTGCCAGCAGTCTAAACAGCGGTCAGCCCCAGCATTTT
CASSLNSGQPQHF